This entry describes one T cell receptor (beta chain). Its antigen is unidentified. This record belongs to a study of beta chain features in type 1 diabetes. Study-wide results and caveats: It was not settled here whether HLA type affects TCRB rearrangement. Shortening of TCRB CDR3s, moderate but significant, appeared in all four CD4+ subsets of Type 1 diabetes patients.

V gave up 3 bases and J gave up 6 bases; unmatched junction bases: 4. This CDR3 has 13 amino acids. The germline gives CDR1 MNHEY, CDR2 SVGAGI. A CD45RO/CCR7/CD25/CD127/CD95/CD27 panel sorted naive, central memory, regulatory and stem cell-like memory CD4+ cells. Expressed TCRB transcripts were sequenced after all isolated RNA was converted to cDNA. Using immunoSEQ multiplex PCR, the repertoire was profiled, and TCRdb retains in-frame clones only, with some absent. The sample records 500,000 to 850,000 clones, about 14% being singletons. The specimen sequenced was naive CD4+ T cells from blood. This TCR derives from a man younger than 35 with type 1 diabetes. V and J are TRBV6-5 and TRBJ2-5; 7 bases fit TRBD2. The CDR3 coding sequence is TGTGCCAGCAGTTATCAGCGGGGTCAGACCCAGTACTTC. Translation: CASSYQRGQTQYF.